The 10 T cell receptor beta chains in this list originate from one sample, sequenced in a study of cytomegalovirus exposure and HLA in healthy donors (dated by TCRdb to about 2017). The library was generated by the immunoSEQ multiplex PCR assay. For the multiplex PCR, a mixture combining 60 forward primers for TCR Vbeta segments and 13 reverse primers for TCR Jbeta segments was used. TCRdb re-hosts the immuneACCESS table, in-frame sequences only. Its copies lack some clones; in the studies checked, an unresolved V gene accounts for under half of them, and the cause for the rest is not known. This sample gives about 110,000 clones in total; 78% of them show up just once. The ten largest clones add up to about 5.3% of the sample. The sample consisted of PBMCs. All receptors derive from a male donor in good health and CMV-seronegative.

The chain uses TRBV7-2 and TRBJ2-3; 7 bases align to TRBD2. The length of the CDR3 is 15 residues. J was trimmed by 1 base and V by 1 base; bases with no gene match: 2. Per germline, CDR1 SGHTA and CDR2 FQGNSA. Here the CDR3 reads CASSLVLAGTDTQYF. DNA of the CDR3: TGTGCCAGCAGCTTAGTTCTAGCGGGCACAGATACGCAGTATTTT. Using reference TRBV7-2 and TRBJ2-3 for the parts outside the CDR3, the full variable domain is GAGVSQSPSNKVTEKGKDVELRCDPISGHTALYWYRQSLGQGLEFLIYFQGNSAPDKSGLPSDRFSAERTGGSVSTLTIQRTQQEDSAVYLCASSLVLAGTDTQYFGPGTRLTVL.

V usage is TRBV4-1 and J usage is TRBJ1-1, with TRBD1 matching 8 bases. Germline CDR1 is MGHRA and CDR2 is YSYEKL. The junction had 8 bases not matched to a gene; V was cut back by 0 bases and J by 5 bases. The CDR3 is 16 residues long. The CDR3 coding sequence is TGCGCCAGCAGCCAAGAACATACAGGGGGAGGGACTGAAGCTTTCTTT. Translation: CASSQEHTGGGTEAFF.

The V gene is TRBV5-1, the J gene TRBJ2-7, with D perhaps TRBD1 (5 bases). CDR3 length: 12 residues. Germline CDR1 and CDR2: SGHRS and YFSETQ. V was trimmed by 4 bases and J by 12 bases, leaving 17 bases between them. The CDR3 DNA sequence: TGCGCCAGCAGCCCGGCGTTAGGGGCGGCGTACTTC. Translated, it gives CASSPALGAAYF.

As concerns this clone: This sample includes further DNA sequences coding for the same CDR3. CDR3 DNA: TGTGCCAGCAGCCTCAATCCGGGACTAGCGGGAGAAGAGACCCAGTACTTC. This sequence encodes CASSLNPGLAGEETQYF. The chain combines TRBV4-2 with TRBJ2-5, with 14 bases that match TRBD2. The J segment lost 3 bases and the V segment lost 4 bases, leaving 7 bases of the junction unmatched. Germline CDR1 is LGHNA and CDR2 is YNFKEQ. The CDR3 runs 17 residues.

The chain recombines TRBV28 with TRBJ2-5, with 12 bases that match TRBD2. The ends lost 5 bases at V and 10 bases at J; junction bases unmatched: 5. Germline values: CDR1 MDHEN, CDR2 SYDVKM. The CDR3 is 13 amino acids. CDR3 sequence (DNA): TGTGCCAGCAGTCTAGCGGGAGGGTTACGCCAGTACTTC. Its protein is CASSLAGGLRQYF.

This rearrangement joins TRBV5-4 to TRBJ2-2, with 7 bases that match TRBD1. The CDR3 loop spans 15 amino acids. With 3 bases clipped from V and 3 bases from J, the junction kept 5 bases outside the gene matches. CDR1 is SGHNT and CDR2 is YYREEE in the germline V gene (reference sequence). The CDR3 DNA reads TGTGCCAGCAGCTCCCGGGACAGCTACACCGGGGAGCTGTTTTTT. Its translation is CASSSRDSYTGELFF.

This clone was recorded only once. V usage is TRBV5-1 and J usage is TRBJ2-2, with a tentative D call TRBD1 (6 bases). Per the germline V gene, CDR1 is SGHRS and CDR2 is YFSETQ. The CDR3 is 16 residues long. Between the trimmed V and J ends, which lost 4 bases and 5 bases, there was a span of 18 bases. CDR3 region: CASSVTGSPITGELFF. CDR3 DNA sequence: TGCGCCAGCAGCGTAACAGGGAGTCCGATAACCGGGGAGCTGTTTTTT.

The V call is TRBV18, the J call TRBJ2-7; TRBD1 might be the D (5 bases). The ends were cut back, 3 bases at V and 2 bases at J, with 8 bases in the middle. The CDR3 is 13 residues long. The V gene's germline CDR1 is KGHSH and CDR2 LQKENI. CDR3 DNA: TGTGCCAGCTCACCTCAGGGCCCCTACGAGCAGTACTTC. Encoded protein: CASSPQGPYEQYF.

The chain carries TRBV19 and TRBJ2-7, with 8 bases that match TRBD2. With V trimmed by 9 bases and J by 0 bases, 7 bases remained unmatched. Per the germline V gene, CDR1 is LNHDA and CDR2 is SQIVND (reference sequence). The CDR3 sequence is 14 residues long. The CDR3 region has the DNA TGTGCCAGCCTCGGCGGGGGGAGCTCCTACGAGCAGTACTTC. Its protein product is CASLGGGSSYEQYF.

This chain connects TRBV5-4 to TRBJ2-5, with 9 bases lining up with TRBD1. The V gene's germline CDR1 is SGHNT and CDR2 YYREEE (reference sequence). This CDR3 comprises 17 residues. V dropped 1 base and J dropped 5; count of bases not matched to a gene: 12. The CDR3 loop reads CASSLFVHRGRRETQYF. The CDR3, as DNA: TGTGCCAGCAGCTTGTTTGTCCACAGGGGGCGGCGGGAGACCCAGTACTTC. Full variable domain (outside the CDR3, taken from reference TRBV5-4 and TRBJ2-5): ETGVTQSPTHLIKTRGQQVTLRCSSQSGHNTVSWYQQALGQGPQFIFQYYREEENGRGNFPPRFSGLQFPNYSSELNVNALELDDSALYLCASSLFVHRGRRETQYFGPGTRLLVL.